This TCR beta chain was sequenced in a study of blood T cell repertoires in COVID-19. Sequencing used immunoSEQ multiplex PCR; TCRdb keeps in-frame clones, though not all of them. The sample consists of roughly 120,000 clones, roughly 70% of them appearing once. The CDR3 extends over 16 amino acids. V was cut by 0 bases and J by 5 bases, with 17 bases left in between. The germline V gene has CDR1 SGHKS and CDR2 YYEKEE (reference sequence). The gene calls are TRBV5-5 and TRBJ1-2; D perhaps matches TRBD1 (6 bases). This clonotype was obtained from a human donor with acute or convalescent COVID-19. The donor label of this sample is uncertain. Input material: peripheral blood. CDR3 sequence reads: CASSLGPDSTAYGYTF. As DNA, the CDR3 is TGTGCCAGCAGCTTGGGCCCGGACAGCACCGCGTATGGCTACACCTTC.